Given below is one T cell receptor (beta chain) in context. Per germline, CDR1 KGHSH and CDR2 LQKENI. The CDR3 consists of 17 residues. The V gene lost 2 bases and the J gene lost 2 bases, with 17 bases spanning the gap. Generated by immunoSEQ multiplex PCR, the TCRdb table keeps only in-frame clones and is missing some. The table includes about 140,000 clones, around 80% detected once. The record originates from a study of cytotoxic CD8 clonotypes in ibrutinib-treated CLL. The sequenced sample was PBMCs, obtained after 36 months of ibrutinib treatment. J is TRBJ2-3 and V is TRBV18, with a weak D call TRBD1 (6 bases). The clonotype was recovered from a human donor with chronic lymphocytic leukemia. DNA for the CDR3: TGTGCCAGCTCACCAACACGCCTCAGGGGATTCACAGATACGCAGTATTTT. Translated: CASSPTRLRGFTDTQYF.